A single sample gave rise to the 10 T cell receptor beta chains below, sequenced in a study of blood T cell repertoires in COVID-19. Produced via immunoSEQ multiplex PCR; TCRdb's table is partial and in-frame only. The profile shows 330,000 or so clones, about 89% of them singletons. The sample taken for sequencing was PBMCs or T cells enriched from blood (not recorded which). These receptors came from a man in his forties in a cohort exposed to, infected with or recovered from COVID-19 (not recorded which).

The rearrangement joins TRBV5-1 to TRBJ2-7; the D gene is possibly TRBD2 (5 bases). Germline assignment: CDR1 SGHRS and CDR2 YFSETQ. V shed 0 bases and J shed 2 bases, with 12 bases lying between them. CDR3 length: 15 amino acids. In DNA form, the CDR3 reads TGCGCCAGCAGCTTGGGAGGGATAGCCCCCTACGAGCAGTACTTC. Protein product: CASSLGGIAPYEQYF.

CDR3 sequence (DNA): TGTGCCAGCAGTTCAGCCGGGACAGGGAATCAGCCCCAGCATTTT. Amino acids: CASSSAGTGNQPQHF. The chain carries TRBV6-5 and TRBJ1-5, with 9 bases matching TRBD1. Looked up from germline, CDR1 is MNHEY and CDR2 is SVGAGI. CDR3 length: 15 residues. Trimming took 4 bases from V and 4 from J; bases not matched to a gene: 5.

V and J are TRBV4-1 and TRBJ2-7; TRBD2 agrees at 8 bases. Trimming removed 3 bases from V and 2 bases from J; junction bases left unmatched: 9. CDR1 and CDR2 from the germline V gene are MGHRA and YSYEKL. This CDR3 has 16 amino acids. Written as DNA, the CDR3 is TGCGCCAGCAGCCACCCCTTTAGCGGGACCACCTACGAGCAGTACTTC. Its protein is CASSHPFSGTTYEQYF.

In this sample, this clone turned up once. The CDR3, as DNA: TGTGCCAGCAGCGTTCAGGGGGGACTTTCCTACAATGAGCAGTTCTTC. This encodes CASSVQGGLSYNEQFF. The chain links TRBV9 to TRBJ2-1, with D possibly being TRBD1 (7 bases). The CDR3 is 16 amino acids. The germline V gene encodes CDR1 SGDLS and CDR2 YYNGEE. The germline V and J ends were trimmed by 2 bases and 1 base, with 13 bases remaining between them.

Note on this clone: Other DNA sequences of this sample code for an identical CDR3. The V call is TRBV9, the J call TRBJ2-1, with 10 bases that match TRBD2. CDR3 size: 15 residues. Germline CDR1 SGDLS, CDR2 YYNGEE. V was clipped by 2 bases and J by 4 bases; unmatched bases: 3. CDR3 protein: CASSVGTSAYNEQFF. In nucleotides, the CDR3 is TGTGCCAGCAGCGTGGGGACTAGCGCGTACAATGAGCAGTTCTTC. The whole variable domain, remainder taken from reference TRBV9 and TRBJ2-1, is DSGVTQTPKHLITATGQRVTLRCSPRSGDLSVYWYQQSLDQGLQFLIQYYNGEERAKGNILERFSAQQFPDLHSELNLSSLELGDSALYFCASSVGTSAYNEQFFGPGTRLTVL.

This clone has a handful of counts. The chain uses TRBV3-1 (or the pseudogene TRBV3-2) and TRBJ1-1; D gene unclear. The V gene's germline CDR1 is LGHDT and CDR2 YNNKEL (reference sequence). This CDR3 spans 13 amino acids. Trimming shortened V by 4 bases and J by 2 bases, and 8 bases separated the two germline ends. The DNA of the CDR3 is TGTGCCAGCAGCCTGACACTTAACACTGAAGCTTTCTTT. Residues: CASSLTLNTEAFF.

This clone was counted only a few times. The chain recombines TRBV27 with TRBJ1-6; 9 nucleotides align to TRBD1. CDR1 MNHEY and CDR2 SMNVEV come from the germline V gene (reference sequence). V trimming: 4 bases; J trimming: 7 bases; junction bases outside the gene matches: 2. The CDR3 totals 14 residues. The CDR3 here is CASSSGQGNSPLHF. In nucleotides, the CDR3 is TGTGCCAGCAGTTCCGGACAGGGGAATTCACCCCTCCACTTT.

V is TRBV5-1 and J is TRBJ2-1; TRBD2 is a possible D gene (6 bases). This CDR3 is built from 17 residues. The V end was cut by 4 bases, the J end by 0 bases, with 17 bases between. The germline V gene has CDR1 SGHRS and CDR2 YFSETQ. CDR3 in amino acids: CASSAGLLSSSYNEQFF. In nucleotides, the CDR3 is TGCGCCAGCAGCGCGGGACTGCTATCAAGCTCCTACAATGAGCAGTTCTTC.

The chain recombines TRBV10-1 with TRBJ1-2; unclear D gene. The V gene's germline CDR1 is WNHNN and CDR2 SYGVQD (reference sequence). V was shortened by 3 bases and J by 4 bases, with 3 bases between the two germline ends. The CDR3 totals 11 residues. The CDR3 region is CASSDRYGYTF. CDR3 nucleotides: TGCGCCAGCAGTGACCGCTATGGCTACACCTTC.

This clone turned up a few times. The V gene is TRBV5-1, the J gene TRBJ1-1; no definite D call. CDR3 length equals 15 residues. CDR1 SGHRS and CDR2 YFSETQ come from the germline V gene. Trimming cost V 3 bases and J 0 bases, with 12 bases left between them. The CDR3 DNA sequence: TGCGCCAGCAGCTCACTAGGCATACTGAACACTGAAGCTTTCTTT. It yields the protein CASSSLGILNTEAFF.